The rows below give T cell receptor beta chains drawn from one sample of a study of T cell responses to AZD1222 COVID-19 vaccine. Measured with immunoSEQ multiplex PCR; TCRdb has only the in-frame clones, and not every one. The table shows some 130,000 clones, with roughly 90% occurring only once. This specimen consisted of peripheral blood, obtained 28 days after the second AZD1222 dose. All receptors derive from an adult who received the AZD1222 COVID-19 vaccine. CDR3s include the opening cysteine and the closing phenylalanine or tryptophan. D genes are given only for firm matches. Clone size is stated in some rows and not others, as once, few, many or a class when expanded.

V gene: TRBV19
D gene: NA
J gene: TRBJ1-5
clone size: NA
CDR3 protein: CASTTQRNQPQHF
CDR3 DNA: TGTGCCAGTACCACCCAGCGCAATCAGCCCCAGCATTTT

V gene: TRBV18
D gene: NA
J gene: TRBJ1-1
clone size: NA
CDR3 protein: CASSPPPGVNTEAFF
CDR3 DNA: TGTGCCAGCTCACCACCGCCGGGGGTGAACACTGAAGCTTTCTTT

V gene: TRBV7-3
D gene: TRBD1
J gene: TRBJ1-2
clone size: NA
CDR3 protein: CASSPGQVYGYTF
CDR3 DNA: TGTGCCAGCAGCCCGGGACAGGTCTATGGCTACACCTTC

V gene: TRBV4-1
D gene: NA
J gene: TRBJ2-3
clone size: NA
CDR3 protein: CASSQDPSGQPTDTQYF
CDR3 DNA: TGCGCCAGCAGCCAAGATCCCTCGGGACAACCCACAGATACGCAGTATTTT

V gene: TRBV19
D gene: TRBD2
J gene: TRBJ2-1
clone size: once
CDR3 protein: CASSVRTSGRIGDEQFF
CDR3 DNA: TGTGCCAGTAGTGTCCGGACTAGCGGGAGGATCGGCGATGAGCAGTTCTTC

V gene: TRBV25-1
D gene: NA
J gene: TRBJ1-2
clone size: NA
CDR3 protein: CASSEKGRTRDGYTF
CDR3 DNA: TGTGCCAGCAGTGAGAAAGGTCGGACCAGGGACGGCTACACCTTC

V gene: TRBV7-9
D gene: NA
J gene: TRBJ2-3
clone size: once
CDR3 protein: CASSLTISPSYF
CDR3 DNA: TGTGCCAGCAGCTTAACGATCTCCCCATCGTATTTT

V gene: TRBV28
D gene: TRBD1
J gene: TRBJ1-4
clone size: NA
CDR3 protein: CASSSGTEYEKLFF
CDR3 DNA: TGTGCCAGCAGTTCCGGGACAGAGTATGAAAAACTGTTTTTT

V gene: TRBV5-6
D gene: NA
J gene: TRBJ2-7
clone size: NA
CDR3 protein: CASSLTVGDEQYF
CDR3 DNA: TGTGCCAGCAGCTTGACAGTGGGAGACGAGCAGTACTTC

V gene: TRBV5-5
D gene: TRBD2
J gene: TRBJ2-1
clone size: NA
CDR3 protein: CASSLGRSGRQSYNEQFF
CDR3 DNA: TGTGCCAGCAGCTTGGGCAGAAGCGGGAGGCAGAGCTACAATGAGCAGTTCTTC

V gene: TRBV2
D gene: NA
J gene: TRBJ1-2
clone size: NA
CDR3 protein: CASKISSNYGYTF
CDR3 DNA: TGTGCCAGCAAAATATCGAGTAACTATGGCTACACCTTC

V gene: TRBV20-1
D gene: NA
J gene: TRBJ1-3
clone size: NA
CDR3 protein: CSASWSGSGNTIYF
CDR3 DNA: TGCAGTGCTAGTTGGTCAGGGAGTGGAAACACCATATATTTT

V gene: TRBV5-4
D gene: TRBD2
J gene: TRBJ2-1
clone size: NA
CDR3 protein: CASSLDLAANNEQFF
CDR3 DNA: TGTGCCAGCAGCTTGGATCTAGCGGCGAACAATGAGCAGTTCTTC

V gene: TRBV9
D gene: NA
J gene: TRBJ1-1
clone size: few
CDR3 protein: CASSVDRVTEAFF
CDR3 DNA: TGTGCCAGCAGCGTAGACAGGGTTACTGAAGCTTTCTTT

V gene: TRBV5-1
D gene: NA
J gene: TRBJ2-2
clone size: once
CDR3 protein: CASLRGDANTGELFF
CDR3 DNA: TGCGCCAGCTTAAGGGGGGACGCGAACACCGGGGAGCTGTTTTTT

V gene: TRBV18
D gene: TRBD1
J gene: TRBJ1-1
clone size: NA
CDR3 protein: CASSSGQVDWIAEAFF
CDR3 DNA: TGTGCCAGCTCATCAGGACAGGTCGATTGGATCGCTGAAGCTTTCTTT

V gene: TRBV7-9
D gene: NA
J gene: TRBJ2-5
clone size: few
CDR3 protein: CASSLTLGLQETQYF
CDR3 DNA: TGTGCCAGCAGCTTAACACTAGGACTTCAAGAGACCCAGTACTTC

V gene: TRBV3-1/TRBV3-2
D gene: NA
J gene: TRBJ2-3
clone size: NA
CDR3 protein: CASSLRMVNTDTQYF
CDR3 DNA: TGTGCCAGCAGCCTAAGGATGGTAAACACAGATACGCAGTATTTT

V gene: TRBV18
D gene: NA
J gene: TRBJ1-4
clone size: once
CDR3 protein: CASSPTPDEKLFF
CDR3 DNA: TGTGCCAGCTCACCAACACCAGATGAAAAACTGTTTTTT

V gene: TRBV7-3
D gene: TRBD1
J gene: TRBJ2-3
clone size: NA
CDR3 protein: CASSSTGFTDTQYF
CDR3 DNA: TGTGCCAGCAGCTCGACAGGGTTTACAGATACGCAGTATTTT

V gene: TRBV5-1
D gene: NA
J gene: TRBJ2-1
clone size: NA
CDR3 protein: CASSTARIARNEQFF
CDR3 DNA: TGCGCCAGCAGCACAGCCCGGATAGCGAGGAATGAGCAGTTCTTC

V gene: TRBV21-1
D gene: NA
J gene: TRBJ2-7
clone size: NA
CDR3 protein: CASSIRDSYEQYF
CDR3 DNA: TGTGCCAGCAGCATACGGGACAGCTACGAGCAGTACTTC

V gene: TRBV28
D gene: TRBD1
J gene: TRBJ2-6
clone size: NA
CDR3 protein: CATLGQGALGANVLTF
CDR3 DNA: TGTGCCACCTTGGGACAGGGGGCGCTTGGGGCCAACGTCCTGACTTTC

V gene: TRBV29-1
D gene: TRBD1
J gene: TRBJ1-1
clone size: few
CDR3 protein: CSAGQMNTEAFF
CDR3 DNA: TGCAGCGCGGGACAGATGAACACTGAAGCTTTCTTT

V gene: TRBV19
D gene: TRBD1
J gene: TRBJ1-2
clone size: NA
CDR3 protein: CASTPDRGPYGYTF
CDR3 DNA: TGTGCCAGTACCCCGGACAGGGGCCCATATGGCTACACCTTC

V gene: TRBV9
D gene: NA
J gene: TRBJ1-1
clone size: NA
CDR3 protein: CASSPGSLTEAFF
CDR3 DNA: TGTGCCAGCAGCCCCGGCAGTCTCACTGAAGCTTTCTTT

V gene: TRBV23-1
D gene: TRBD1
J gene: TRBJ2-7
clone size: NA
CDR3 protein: CASSTSDRCYEQYF
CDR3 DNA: TGCGCCAGCAGCACCTCGGACAGGTGCTACGAGCAGTACTTC

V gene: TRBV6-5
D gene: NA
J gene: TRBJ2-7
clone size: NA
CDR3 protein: CASSDGGEPYEQYF
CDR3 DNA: TGTGCCAGCAGCGATGGAGGGGAGCCCTACGAGCAGTACTTC

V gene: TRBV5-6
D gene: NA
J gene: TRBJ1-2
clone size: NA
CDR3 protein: CASSFERYGYTF
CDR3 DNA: TGTGCCAGCAGCTTTGAAAGATATGGCTACACCTTC